One and the same sample provided the 20 T cell receptor beta chains below, sequenced in a study of blood T cell repertoires in COVID-19. The protocol was immunoSEQ multiplex PCR, while the TCRdb copy is restricted to in-frame clones and leaves out a portion. The data contain around 260,000 clones, around 86% of them singletons. Material for sequencing was peripheral blood. These receptors originate from a man aged 18 to 29 with active or convalescent COVID-19.

The chain is built from TRBV4-3 and TRBJ2-1; 10 nucleotides match TRBD2. From germline, CDR1 is LGHNA and CDR2 YSLEER. The J segment lost 6 bases and the V segment lost 0 bases, leaving 5 bases of the junction unmatched. This CDR3 region has 16 residues. CDR3 nucleotide sequence: TGCGCCAGCAGCCAAGATCCATGGACTAGCGGCAATGAGCAGTTCTTC. Its translation: CASSQDPWTSGNEQFF.

The gene calls are TRBV6-6 and TRBJ1-4, with D unclear. This CDR3 contains 13 residues. Per the germline V gene, CDR1 is MNHNY and CDR2 is SVGAGI (reference sequence). Trimming shortened V by 2 bases and J by 5 bases, and 6 bases separated the two germline ends. The CDR3 region is CASSYPRNEKLFF. Written as DNA, the CDR3 is TGTGCCAGCAGTTACCCGCGGAATGAAAAACTGTTTTTT.

CDR3 DNA sequence: TGTGCCAGCAGACAGAAATTAAACACTGAAGCTTTCTTT. Translation: CASRQKLNTEAFF. The V gene is TRBV2, the J gene TRBJ1-1, with D hard to call. Germline values: CDR1 SNHLY, CDR2 FYNNEI. Trimming cost V 6 bases and J 2 bases, with 10 bases left between them. The CDR3 runs 13 residues.

The chain links TRBV4-2 to TRBJ2-7, with 7 bases identical to TRBD1. The germline V gene has CDR1 LGHNA and CDR2 YNFKEQ. The CDR3 consists of 16 residues. V lost 0 bases and J lost 3; bases outside the gene matches: 8. CDR3 DNA sequence: TGTGCCAGCAGCCAAGACTTGGACAGGCAAATCTACGAGCAGTACTTC. Translation: CASSQDLDRQIYEQYF.

The sample holds a few counts of this clone. The V and J genes are TRBV19 and TRBJ2-7, with D tentatively TRBD2 (6 bases). Germline-derived CDR1 and CDR2 are LNHDA and SQIVND (reference sequence). This CDR3 spans 13 amino acids. Deletions cut 5 bases from V and 3 bases from J, with 11 bases between. This CDR3 is CASSAGSFYEQYF. The CDR3 DNA reads as TGTGCCAGTAGTGCCGGGAGCTTCTACGAGCAGTACTTC. Variable domain in full (rest from reference TRBV19 and TRBJ2-7): DGGITQSPKYLFRKEGQNVTLSCEQNLNHDAMYWYRQDPGQGLRLIYYSQIVNDFQKGDIAEGYSVSREKKESFPLTVTSAQKNPTAFYLCASSAGSFYEQYFGPGTRLTVT.

The rearrangement uses TRBV28 and TRBJ1-2; possibly TRBD1 for D (6 bases). Germline loops: CDR1 MDHEN, CDR2 SYDVKM. CDR3 length equals 13 residues. V was cut by 6 bases and J by 4 bases, with 12 bases left in between. This CDR3 reads CASSRTAGYGYTF. The DNA of the CDR3 is TGTGCCAGCAGCCGGACAGCCGGCTATGGCTACACCTTC.

This chain connects TRBV30 to TRBJ2-7; 7 positions agree with TRBD1. The V and J ends lost 1 base and 9 bases, in that order; junction bases with no gene match: 9. This CDR3 spans 13 amino acids. Germline CDR1 GTSNPN, CDR2 SVGIG (reference sequence). The CDR3 loop is CAWSGTGETVQYF. CDR3 in DNA: TGTGCCTGGAGTGGGACAGGAGAGACAGTGCAGTACTTC.

The CDR3 spells CASSAPGQGYNEQFF. CDR3 in DNA: TGTGCCAGCAGCGCACCGGGACAGGGGTACAATGAGCAGTTCTTC. The chain combines TRBV9 with TRBJ2-1; 10 bases are shared with TRBD1. There are 15 residues in the CDR3. The trim removed 3 bases at V and 4 bases at J, leaving 4 bases unmatched. Germline CDR1 and CDR2: SGDLS and YYNGEE.

This chain joins TRBV7-2 and TRBJ1-5; tentative D call: TRBD1 (6 bases). The ends were cut back, 5 bases at V and 4 bases at J, with 21 bases in the middle. In germline, CDR1 is SGHTA, CDR2 FQGNSA. CDR3 size: 17 residues. As DNA, the CDR3 is TGTGCCAGCAGCGCCCTGGGCGGGGGCTCGGGAAATCAGCCCCAGCATTTT. Translation: CASSALGGGSGNQPQHF. The variable domain in full, with the rest retrieved from reference TRBV7-2 and TRBJ1-5, is GAGVSQSPSNKVTEKGKDVELRCDPISGHTALYWYRQSLGQGLEFLIYFQGNSAPDKSGLPSDRFSAERTGGSVSTLTIQRTQQEDSAVYLCASSALGGGSGNQPQHFGDGTRLSIL.

The chain has TRBV6-2 or TRBV6-3 and TRBJ1-2; TRBD1 matches at 7 bases. This CDR3 region has 16 residues. Germline assignment: CDR1 MNHEY and CDR2 SVGEGT. J lost 4 bases, V lost 5 bases, and 13 bases had no gene match. The CDR3 DNA follows: TGTGCCAGCAGTCGGATCCGAGACAGGGCTAGCTATGGCTACACCTTC. Amino acid sequence: CASSRIRDRASYGYTF.

The chain recombines TRBV9 with TRBJ2-2; D remains ambiguous. Trimming stripped 0 bases from V and 7 bases from J, with 10 bases between. CDR3 length: 14 residues. Germline V gene lookup returns CDR1 SGDLS and CDR2 YYNGEE. CDR3 nucleotides: TGTGCCAGCAGCGTAGACCCGGGTGGCGGGGAGCTGTTTTTT. Its translation: CASSVDPGGGELFF. The full variable domain, rest sourced from reference TRBV9 and TRBJ2-2, is DSGVTQTPKHLITATGQRVTLRCSPRSGDLSVYWYQQSLDQGLQFLIQYYNGEERAKGNILERFSAQQFPDLHSELNLSSLELGDSALYFCASSVDPGGGELFFGEGSRLTVL.

The chain uses TRBV6-5 and TRBJ2-6; D is uncertain. Germline CDR1 is MNHEY and CDR2 is SVGAGI. V lost 8 bases and J lost 2, with 4 bases in between. The CDR3 loop spans 12 amino acids. The CDR3 loop reads CASGPGANVLTF. CDR3 DNA sequence: TGTGCCAGCGGGCCTGGGGCCAACGTCCTGACTTTC.

This clone was observed a few times. This chain connects TRBV12-3 or TRBV12-4 to TRBJ1-5, with no clear D. V was trimmed by 6 bases and J by 0 bases, leaving 6 bases between them. There are 13 residues in the CDR3. The chain's CDR3 is CASRLYSNQPQHF. The CDR3 nucleotides are TGTGCCAGCAGGTTATATAGCAATCAGCCCCAGCATTTT.

This chain joins TRBV5-6 and TRBJ2-7, with 9 bases fitting TRBD1. Germline V lookup: CDR1 SGHDT, CDR2 YYEEEE. The CDR3 is made up of 15 amino acids. V was pared by 0 bases and J by 3 bases, with 4 bases of the junction left unmatched. This chain's CDR3 is CASSLDEGQGYEQYF. CDR3 in DNA: TGTGCCAGCAGCTTGGATGAGGGACAGGGCTACGAGCAGTACTTC. Complete variable domain (other parts from reference TRBV5-6 and TRBJ2-7): DAGVTQSPTHLIKTRGQQVTLRCSPKSGHDTVSWYQQALGQGPQFIFQYYEEEERQRGNFPDRFSGHQFPNYSSELNVNALLLGDSALYLCASSLDEGQGYEQYFGPGTRLTVT.

The V gene is TRBV5-4, the J gene TRBJ1-2; 7 bases are shared with TRBD1. The germline CDR1 and CDR2 sequences are SGHNT and YYREEE (reference sequence). The CDR3 is 15 residues long. The V and J ends lost 2 bases and 3 bases, in that order; junction bases with no gene match: 7. CDR3 coding DNA: TGTGCCAGCAGCTTAGGGCAGGGGGTCGACTATGGCTACACCTTC. Its translation is CASSLGQGVDYGYTF.

The chain combines TRBV11-3 with TRBJ2-3; the D gene is possibly TRBD2 (6 bases). Between the trimmed V and J ends, which lost 6 bases and 0 bases, there was a span of 16 bases. The CDR3 is 16 amino acids. The germline V gene encodes CDR1 SGHNT and CDR2 YENEEA. CDR3 DNA: TGTGCCAGCAGTCTAATAGCGGTTATAAGCACAGATACGCAGTATTTT. It specifies CASSLIAVISTDTQYF. Drawing the rest from reference TRBV11-3 and TRBJ2-3, the complete variable domain is EAGVVQSPRYKIIEKKQPVAFWCNPISGHNTLYWYLQNLGQGPELLIRYENEEAVDDSQLPKDRFSAERLKGVDSTLKIQPAELGDSAVYLCASSLIAVISTDTQYFGPGTRLTVL.

This chain connects TRBV24-1 to TRBJ2-1; 7 bases are a match to TRBD1. CDR1 is KGHDR, CDR2 SFDVKD, per germline. The CDR3 spans 21 residues. V dropped 3 bases and J dropped 5; count of bases not matched to a gene: 24. The CDR3 loop is CATSDPPRGGHTATPNNEQFF. The CDR3 DNA reads TGTGCCACCAGTGATCCACCCCGAGGGGGCCACACCGCCACCCCCAACAATGAGCAGTTCTTC.

The rearrangement links TRBV5-1 to TRBJ2-3, with D unclear. CDR1 is SGHRS, CDR2 YFSETQ, per germline. The CDR3 length is 17 residues. Trimming took off 0 bases at V and 0 bases at J, with 14 bases between the two ends. The CDR3 coding sequence is TGCGCCAGCAGCTTGGCACGCGGTATGCCTAGCACAGATACGCAGTATTTT. Translating gives CASSLARGMPSTDTQYF.

This clone was recorded once. The V and J genes are TRBV28 and TRBJ2-2; D may be TRBD1 (6 bases). There are 14 residues in the CDR3. Germline CDR1 reads MDHEN; CDR2 reads SYDVKM. Trimming removed 8 bases at V and 0 bases at J, with 10 bases between. This CDR3 reads CASGTPANTGELFF. The CDR3 region has the DNA TGTGCCAGCGGGACACCCGCGAACACCGGGGAGCTGTTTTTT.

The sample holds a few counts of this clone. CDR3 nucleotide sequence: TGTGCCAGCAGCAGGGACTTTTACACAGATACGCAGTATTTT. Translating gives CASSRDFYTDTQYF. The chain recombines TRBV9 with TRBJ2-3; the D gene is possibly TRBD2 (6 bases). The CDR3 has 14 amino acids. V dropped 4 bases and J dropped 2 bases, with 11 bases sitting between them. The V gene's germline CDR1 is SGDLS and CDR2 YYNGEE. Looking up the rest from reference TRBV9 and TRBJ2-3 gives the full variable domain: DSGVTQTPKHLITATGQRVTLRCSPRSGDLSVYWYQQSLDQGLQFLIQYYNGEERAKGNILERFSAQQFPDLHSELNLSSLELGDSALYFCASSRDFYTDTQYFGPGTRLTVL.